This T cell receptor (beta chain) was identified during a study of T cell responses to AZD1222 COVID-19 vaccine. Study findings and constraints: There were mostly white British donors and more females than males, and clonal diversity was possibly underestimated. Repertoire sampling was restricted to post-peak T cell response timepoints. At baseline, seropositivity was found in only six AZD1222 recipients.

Trimming at V came to 4 bases and at J to 8 bases, leaving 12 bases not matched to a gene. The CDR3 is 16 amino acids. Germline V gene sequence: CDR1 MNHEY, CDR2 SMNVEV (reference sequence). About this clone itself: Its specificity is not known.

The table came from immunoSEQ multiplex PCR; TCRdb's copy has only in-frame clones and leaves some out. The repertoire has approximately 150,000 clones, 94% of them found once; the top ten carry roughly 1.2%. The sample consisted of peripheral blood, taken on day 0 of AZD1222 vaccination. J is TRBJ2-1 and V is TRBV27, with TRBD2 matching over 9 bases. This TCR derives from an adult in good health. CDR3 sequence reads: CASSSRRLAVSDEQFF. In DNA, the CDR3 is TGTGCCAGCAGTTCACGCAGACTAGCGGTTTCCGATGAGCAGTTCTTC.